Here is one TCR beta chain with its context. The sample is drawn from a study of T cells in localized non-small cell lung cancer. The CDR3 extends over 17 amino acids. Germline assignment: CDR1 SGHKS and CDR2 YYEKEE (reference sequence). The V and J ends lost 0 bases and 2 bases respectively, with 12 bases between them. Method: immunoSEQ multiplex PCR; TCRdb's copy keeps in-frame clones and lacks some. The table lists under 60,000 clones, 75% to 90% of them singletons. The genes are TRBV5-5 and TRBJ2-6; D unclear. Sequenced material: peripheral blood, taken before any cancer treatment. This TCR derives from a male donor older than 55 with stage III squamous cell lung carcinoma. For the CDR3, the DNA is TGTGCCAGCAGCTTGGGACCCAGGACGGCTGGGGCCAACGTCCTGACTTTC. As protein: CASSLGPRTAGANVLTF.